The T cell receptor (beta chain) described here comes from a study of cytomegalovirus exposure and HLA in healthy donors. As for the study in general: Unique TCRs numbering some 80 million, obtained from HLA-typed donors, made up an early data release. Study-wide results and caveats: Per a prior analysis, the majority of TCR beta V segments were productive roughly 90% or roughly 30% of the time. TCR beta chain V- and J-gene trimming was linked, in a later analysis, to a missense variant in DCLRE1C.

This clone turned up a few times. Antigen specificity is unknown. The germline CDR1 and CDR2 sequences are LGHNA and YSLEER. The germline V and J ends were trimmed by 4 bases and 5 bases, with 11 bases remaining between them. The CDR3 runs to 13 residues. The PCR made use of 60 Vbeta and 13 Jbeta primers. Under the authors' procedure: Approximately 87 million unique TCR beta chains, 9 million to 11 million shared, were counted in a later analysis. Clones were sequenced by immunoSEQ multiplex PCR, and TCRdb holds only the in-frame ones, with some missing. V, J and clone size are those of that table, while D and trimming were read from the DNA. The data show 200,000 or so clones, with approximately 78% seen just once and 6.5% held by the top ten.

The V call is TRBV4-3, the J call TRBJ2-5, with a weak D call TRBD1 (7 bases). The sequence was obtained from a woman aged 45 to 65 in good health and CMV-seropositive. Sequences were obtained from PBMCs. CDR3 bases: TGCGCCAGCAGCCCGACAGGGAGGGAGACCCAGTACTTC. This translates into CASSPTGRETQYF.